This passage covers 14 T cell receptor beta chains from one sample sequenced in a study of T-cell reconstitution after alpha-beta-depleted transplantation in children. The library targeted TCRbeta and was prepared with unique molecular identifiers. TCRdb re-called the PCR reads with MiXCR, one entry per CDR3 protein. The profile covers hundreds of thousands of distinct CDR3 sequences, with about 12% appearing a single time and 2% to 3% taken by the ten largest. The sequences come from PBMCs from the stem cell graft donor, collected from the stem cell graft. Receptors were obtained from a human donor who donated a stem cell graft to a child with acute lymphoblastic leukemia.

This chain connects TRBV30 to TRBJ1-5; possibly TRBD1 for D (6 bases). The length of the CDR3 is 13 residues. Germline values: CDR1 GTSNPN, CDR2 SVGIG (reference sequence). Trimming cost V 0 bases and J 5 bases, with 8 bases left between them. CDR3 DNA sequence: TGTGCCTGGAGTGTTTCAGGGGATCAGCCCCAGCATTTT. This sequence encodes CAWSVSGDQPQHF.

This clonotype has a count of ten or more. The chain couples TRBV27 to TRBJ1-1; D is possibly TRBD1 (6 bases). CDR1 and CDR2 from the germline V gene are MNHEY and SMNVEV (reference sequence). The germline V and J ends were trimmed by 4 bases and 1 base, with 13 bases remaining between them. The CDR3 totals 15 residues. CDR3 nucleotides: TGTGCCAGCAGTTACCAAGGGGGGGGGAACACTGAAGCTTTCTTT. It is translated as CASSYQGGGNTEAFF.

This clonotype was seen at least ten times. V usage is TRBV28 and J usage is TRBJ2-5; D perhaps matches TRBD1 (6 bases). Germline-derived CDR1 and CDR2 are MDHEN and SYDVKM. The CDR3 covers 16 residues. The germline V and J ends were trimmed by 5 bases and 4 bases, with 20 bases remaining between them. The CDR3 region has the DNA TGTGCCAGCAGTCCCATCGGCAGGGGTTGGGCAGAGACCCAGTACTTC. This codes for CASSPIGRGWAETQYF.

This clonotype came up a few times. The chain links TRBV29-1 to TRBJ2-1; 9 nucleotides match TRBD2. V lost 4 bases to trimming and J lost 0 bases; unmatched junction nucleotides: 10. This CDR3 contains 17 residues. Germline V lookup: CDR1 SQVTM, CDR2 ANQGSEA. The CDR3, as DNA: TGCAGCGTTGCGGCTAGCGGGATCGGCGGCTCCTACAATGAGCAGTTCTTC. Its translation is CSVAASGIGGSYNEQFF.

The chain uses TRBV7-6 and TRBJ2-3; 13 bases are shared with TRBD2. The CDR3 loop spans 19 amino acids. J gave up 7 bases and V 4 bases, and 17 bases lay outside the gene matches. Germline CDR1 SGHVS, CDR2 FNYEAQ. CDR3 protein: CASSSWTSGRNGVANTQYF. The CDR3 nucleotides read TGTGCCAGCAGCTCCTGGACTAGCGGGAGAAACGGGGTCGCGAATACGCAGTATTTT.

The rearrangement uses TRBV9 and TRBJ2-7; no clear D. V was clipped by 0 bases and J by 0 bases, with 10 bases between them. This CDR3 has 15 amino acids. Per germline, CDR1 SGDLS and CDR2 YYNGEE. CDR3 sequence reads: CASSVDGRSSYEQYF. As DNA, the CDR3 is TGTGCCAGCAGCGTAGACGGGCGGAGCTCCTACGAGCAGTACTTC.

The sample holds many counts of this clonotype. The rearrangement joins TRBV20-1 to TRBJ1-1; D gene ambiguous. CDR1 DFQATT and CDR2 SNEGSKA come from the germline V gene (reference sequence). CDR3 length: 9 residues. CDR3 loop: CSRVTEAFF. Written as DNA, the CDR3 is TGCAGCAGAGTCACTGAAGCTTTCTTT.

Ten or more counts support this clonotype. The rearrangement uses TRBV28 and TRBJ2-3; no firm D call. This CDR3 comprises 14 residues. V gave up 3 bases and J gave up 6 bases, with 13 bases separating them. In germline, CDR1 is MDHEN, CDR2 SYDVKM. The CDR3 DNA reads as TGTGCCAGCAGTTTGATCCGACGGTCGGATACGCAGTATTTT. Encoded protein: CASSLIRRSDTQYF.

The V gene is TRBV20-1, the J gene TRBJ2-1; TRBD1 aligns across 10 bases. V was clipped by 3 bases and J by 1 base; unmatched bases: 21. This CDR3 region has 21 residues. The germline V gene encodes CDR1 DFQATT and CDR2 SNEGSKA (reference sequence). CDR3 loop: CSARRGTGVGGREGSYNEQFF. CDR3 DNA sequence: TGCAGTGCTAGGAGGGGGACAGGGGTTGGGGGTAGGGAGGGTTCCTACAATGAGCAGTTCTTC.

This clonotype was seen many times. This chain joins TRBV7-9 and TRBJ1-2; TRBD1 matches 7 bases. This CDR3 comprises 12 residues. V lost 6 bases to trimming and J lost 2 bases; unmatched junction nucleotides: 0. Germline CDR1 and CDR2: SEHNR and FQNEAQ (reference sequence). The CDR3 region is CASRGQNYGYTF. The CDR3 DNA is TGTGCCAGCAGGGGACAGAACTATGGCTACACCTTC.

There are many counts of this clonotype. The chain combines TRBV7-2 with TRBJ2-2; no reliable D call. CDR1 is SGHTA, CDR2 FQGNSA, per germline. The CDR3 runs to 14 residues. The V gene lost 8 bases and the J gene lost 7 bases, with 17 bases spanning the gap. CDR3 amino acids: CASCPTSSGGELFF. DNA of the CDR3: TGTGCCAGCTGCCCTACTTCTAGTGGCGGGGAGCTGTTTTTT. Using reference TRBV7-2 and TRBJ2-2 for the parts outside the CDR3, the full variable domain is GAGVSQSPSNKVTEKGKDVELRCDPISGHTALYWYRQSLGQGLEFLIYFQGNSAPDKSGLPSDRFSAERTGGSVSTLTIQRTQQEDSAVYLCASCPTSSGGELFFGEGSRLTVL.

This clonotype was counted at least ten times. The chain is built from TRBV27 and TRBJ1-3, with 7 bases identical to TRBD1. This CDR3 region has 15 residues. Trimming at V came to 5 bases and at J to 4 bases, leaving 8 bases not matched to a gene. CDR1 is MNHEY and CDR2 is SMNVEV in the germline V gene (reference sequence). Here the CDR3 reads CASSPQGPFGNTIYF. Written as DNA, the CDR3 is TGTGCCAGCAGTCCACAGGGGCCCTTCGGAAACACCATATATTTT.

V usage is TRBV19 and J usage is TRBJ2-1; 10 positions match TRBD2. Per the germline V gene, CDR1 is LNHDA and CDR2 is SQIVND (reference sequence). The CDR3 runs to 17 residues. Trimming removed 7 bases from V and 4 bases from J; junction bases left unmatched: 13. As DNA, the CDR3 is TGTGCCAGTACCCCATACGTGCTAGCGGGGGCTTACAATGAGCAGTTCTTC. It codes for CASTPYVLAGAYNEQFF.

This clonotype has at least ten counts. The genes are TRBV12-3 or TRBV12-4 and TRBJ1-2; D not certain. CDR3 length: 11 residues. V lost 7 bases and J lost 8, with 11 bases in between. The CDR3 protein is CASKTAVGYTF. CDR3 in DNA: TGTGCCAGCAAAACCGCAGTCGGCTACACCTTC.